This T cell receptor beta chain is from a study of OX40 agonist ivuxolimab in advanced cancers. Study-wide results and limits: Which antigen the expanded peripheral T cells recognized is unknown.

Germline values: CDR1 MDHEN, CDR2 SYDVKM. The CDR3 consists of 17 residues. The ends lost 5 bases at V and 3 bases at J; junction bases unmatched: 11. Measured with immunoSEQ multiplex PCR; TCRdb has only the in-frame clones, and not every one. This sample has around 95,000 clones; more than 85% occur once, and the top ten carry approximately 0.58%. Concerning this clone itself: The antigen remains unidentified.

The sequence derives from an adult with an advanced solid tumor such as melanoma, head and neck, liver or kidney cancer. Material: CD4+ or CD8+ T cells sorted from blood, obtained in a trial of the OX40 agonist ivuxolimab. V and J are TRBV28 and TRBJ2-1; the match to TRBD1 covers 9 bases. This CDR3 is CASSVTGTGRVYNEQFF. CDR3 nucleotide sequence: TGTGCCAGCAGTGTAACCGGGACAGGGAGGGTCTACAATGAGCAGTTCTTC.